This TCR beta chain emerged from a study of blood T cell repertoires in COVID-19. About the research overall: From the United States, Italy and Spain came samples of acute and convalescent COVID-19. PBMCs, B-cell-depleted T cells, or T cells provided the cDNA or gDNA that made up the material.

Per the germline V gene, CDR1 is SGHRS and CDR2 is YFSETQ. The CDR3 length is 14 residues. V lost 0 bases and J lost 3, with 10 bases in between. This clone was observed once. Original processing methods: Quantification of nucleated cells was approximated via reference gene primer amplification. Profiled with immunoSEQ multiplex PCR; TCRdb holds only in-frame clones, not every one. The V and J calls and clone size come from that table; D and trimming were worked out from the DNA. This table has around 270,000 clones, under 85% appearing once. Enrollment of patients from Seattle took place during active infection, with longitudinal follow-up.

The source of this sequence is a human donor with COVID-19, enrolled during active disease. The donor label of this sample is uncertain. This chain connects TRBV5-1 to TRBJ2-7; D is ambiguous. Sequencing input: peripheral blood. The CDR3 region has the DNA TGCGCCAGCAGCTTGGACAGCCCAGGCTACGAGCAGTACTTC. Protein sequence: CASSLDSPGYEQYF.